The 26 T cell receptor beta chains below all came from one sample that was sequenced in a study of blood T cell repertoires in COVID-19. Sequencing was performed with immunoSEQ multiplex PCR; in TCRdb, only in-frame clones are kept and a portion is missing. The data show about 370,000 clones, 75% to 90% seen once. Sequenced material: PBMCs or T cells enriched from blood (not recorded which). The origin of the receptors is a young man who had recovered from COVID-19.

The chain recombines TRBV9 with TRBJ1-1, with 9 bases lining up with TRBD1. Trimming removed 6 bases from V and 0 bases from J; junction bases left unmatched: 9. Germline CDR1 is SGDLS and CDR2 is YYNGEE. There are 16 residues in the CDR3. The CDR3 DNA follows: TGTGCCAGCACCACCCTGGACAGGGGACTGAACACTGAAGCTTTCTTT. Its protein is CASTTLDRGLNTEAFF.

This rearrangement joins TRBV11-2 to TRBJ2-1; no reliable D call. V was clipped by 1 base and J by 3 bases, with 4 bases between them. CDR3 length: 13 amino acids. Germline V gene data show CDR1 as SGHAT and CDR2 as FQNNGV. CDR3 protein: CASSLARYNEQFF. The DNA of the CDR3 is TGTGCCAGCAGCTTAGCTCGCTACAATGAGCAGTTCTTC.

Turning to this clone: Different DNA sequences within this sample yield the same CDR3. The chain is built from TRBV5-1 and TRBJ1-2; TRBD1 might be the D (5 bases). This CDR3 comprises 13 residues. Trimming stripped 4 bases from V and 2 bases from J, with 9 bases between. Germline CDR1 and CDR2: SGHRS and YFSETQ. The DNA of the CDR3 is TGCGCCAGCAGCCTGGGGGAGAACTATGGCTACACCTTC. Translating it yields CASSLGENYGYTF. The full variable domain, completed using reference TRBV5-1 and TRBJ1-2, is KAGVTQTPRYLIKTRGQQVTLSCSPISGHRSVSWYQQTPGQGLQFLFEYFSETQRNKGNFPGRFSGRQFSNSRSEMNVSTLELGDSALYLCASSLGENYGYTFGSGTRLTVV.

The chain is built from TRBV7-3 and TRBJ2-1, with 14 bases identical to TRBD2. Looked up from germline, CDR1 is SGHTA and CDR2 is FQGTGA. The ends lost 3 bases at V and 3 bases at J; junction bases unmatched: 1. The CDR3 runs 16 residues. This chain's CDR3 is CASSFGTSGGYNEQFF. The CDR3 nucleotides read TGTGCCAGCAGCTTCGGGACTAGCGGGGGCTACAATGAGCAGTTCTTC.

J is TRBJ1-2 and V is TRBV5-8; 8 nucleotides line up with TRBD1. CDR1 and CDR2 (germline): SGHTS, YDEGEE. The V segment lost 4 bases and the J segment 0 bases; nucleotides outside the gene matches: 5. The CDR3 has 15 amino acids. In nucleotides, the CDR3 is TGTGCCAGCAGCCCCAGGGGGCCTGCTAACTATGGCTACACCTTC. Its protein product is CASSPRGPANYGYTF. Full variable domain (outside the CDR3, taken from reference TRBV5-8 and TRBJ1-2): EAGVTQSPTHLIKTRGQQATLRCSPISGHTSVYWYQQALGLGLQFLLWYDEGEERNRGNFPPRFSGRQFPNYSSELNVNALELEDSALYLCASSPRGPANYGYTFGSGTRLTVV.

This chain links TRBV15 with TRBJ2-7; 9 bases are shared with TRBD1. The ends lost 6 bases at V and 3 bases at J; junction bases unmatched: 9. The CDR3 contains 15 residues. Germline V gene data show CDR1 as LNHNV and CDR2 as YYDKDF (reference sequence). The CDR3 loop reads CATRTETGGIYEQYF. The CDR3 DNA is TGTGCCACCAGGACGGAGACAGGGGGAATCTACGAGCAGTACTTC.

This clone was detected once. The J gene is TRBJ2-3, the V gene TRBV18; the D gene is possibly TRBD1 (5 bases). The V and J ends lost 2 bases and 4 bases respectively, with 13 bases between them. The CDR3 has 15 amino acids. CDR1 and CDR2 (germline): KGHSH, LQKENI. The CDR3 sequence is CASSPSVVQADTQYF. The CDR3 DNA reads as TGTGCCAGCTCACCATCGGTAGTACAGGCAGATACGCAGTATTTT.

This clone was seen more than once but under ten times. The chain joins TRBV7-9 to TRBJ2-7; TRBD2 might be the D (5 bases). Trimming pared 1 base from V and 2 bases from J, leaving 12 bases between. In germline, CDR1 is SEHNR, CDR2 FQNEAQ (reference sequence). The length of the CDR3 is 15 residues. CDR3 coding DNA: TGTGCCAGCAGCTTAGTAGGTGAGGGAACCTACGAGCAGTACTTC. As protein: CASSLVGEGTYEQYF.

This chain joins TRBV5-1 and TRBJ1-2; TRBD1 agrees at 9 bases. V was pared by 3 bases and J by 1 base, with 4 bases of the junction left unmatched. The CDR3 is 15 amino acids. The germline V gene encodes CDR1 SGHRS and CDR2 YFSETQ. The CDR3 DNA is TGCGCCAGCAGCTGGACAGGGGAAGGTAACTATGGCTACACCTTC. It translates to CASSWTGEGNYGYTF.

The chain has TRBV12-3 or TRBV12-4 and TRBJ2-3; D is uncertain. V was pared by 3 bases and J by 3 bases, with 7 bases between. The CDR3 spans 13 residues. CDR3 DNA sequence: TGTGCCAGCAGTTTCCAGCGAACAGATACGCAGTATTTT. This codes for CASSFQRTDTQYF.

V usage is TRBV11-2 and J usage is TRBJ2-5; D unclear. Trimming cost V 0 bases and J 5 bases, with 10 bases left between them. CDR1 SGHAT and CDR2 FQNNGV come from the germline V gene. The CDR3 runs to 14 residues. Here the CDR3 DNA reads TGTGCCAGCAGCTTAGATACAGTCGCTGAGACCCAGTACTTC. Protein sequence: CASSLDTVAETQYF. Full variable domain (rest looked up from reference TRBV11-2 and TRBJ2-5): EAGVAQSPRYKIIEKRQSVAFWCNPISGHATLYWYQQILGQGPKLLIQFQNNGVVDDSQLPKDRFSAERLKGVDSTLKIQPAKLEDSAVYLCASSLDTVAETQYFGPGTRLLVL.

The chain couples TRBV9 to TRBJ2-7; TRBD2 is a possible D gene (5 bases). The CDR3 spans 15 residues. CDR1 and CDR2 from the germline V gene are SGDLS and YYNGEE. Trimming took off 0 bases at V and 4 bases at J, with 14 bases between the two ends. The CDR3 sequence is CASSVGETRGYEQYF. The CDR3 DNA sequence: TGTGCCAGCAGCGTAGGGGAGACTCGGGGTTACGAGCAGTACTTC.

The chain recombines TRBV9 with TRBJ1-1; D gene uncertain. This CDR3 contains 16 residues. In germline, CDR1 is SGDLS, CDR2 YYNGEE. V was shortened by 4 bases and J by 2 bases, with 18 bases between the two germline ends. CDR3 in DNA: TGTGCCAGCAGCCCCGGGTCGGCGAGGTTAAACACTGAAGCTTTCTTT. This codes for CASSPGSARLNTEAFF.

The chain has TRBV18 and TRBJ1-2; D ambiguous. The CDR3 runs to 19 residues. Trimming removed 3 bases at V and 6 bases at J, with 29 bases between. Germline assignment: CDR1 KGHSH and CDR2 LQKENI. This CDR3 reads CASSPGVWQVGLDLDGYTF. CDR3 DNA sequence: TGTGCCAGCTCACCGGGAGTATGGCAGGTCGGGCTGGATTTGGATGGCTACACCTTC.

The chain links TRBV3-1 (or the pseudogene TRBV3-2) to TRBJ2-2; D gene unclear. With 2 bases removed from V and 4 bases from J, the gap between germline ends came to 5 bases. CDR1 LGHDT and CDR2 YNNKEL come from the germline V gene (reference sequence). CDR3 length: 13 residues. CDR3 sequence reads: CASSQSGTGELFF. The CDR3 DNA reads TGTGCCAGCAGCCAATCGGGCACCGGGGAGCTGTTTTTT.

The chain employs TRBV5-5 and TRBJ2-3; 10 bases line up with TRBD2. Germline V lookup: CDR1 SGHKS, CDR2 YYEKEE (reference sequence). V shed 0 bases, J shed 4 bases, and the junction held 5 bases outside the gene matches. The CDR3 is made up of 16 amino acids. This CDR3 is CASSLGLAGEADTQYF. The CDR3 region has the DNA TGTGCCAGCAGCTTGGGGCTAGCGGGAGAGGCAGATACGCAGTATTTT. The whole variable domain, remainder taken from reference TRBV5-5 and TRBJ2-3, is DAGVTQSPTHLIKTRGQQVTLRCSPISGHKSVSWYQQVLGQGPQFIFQYYEKEERGRGNFPDRFSARQFPNYSSELNVNALLLGDSALYLCASSLGLAGEADTQYFGPGTRLTVL.

The chain employs TRBV7-2 and TRBJ1-6; unclear D gene. Germline V gives CDR1 SGHTA, CDR2 FQGNSA. V shed 5 bases and J shed 7 bases, with 12 bases lying between them. This CDR3 spans 14 amino acids. The CDR3 region is CASSPTNTNSPLHF. The DNA for the CDR3 is TGTGCCAGCAGCCCAACAAACACCAATTCACCCCTCCACTTT.

The V call is TRBV5-6, the J call TRBJ2-7; D remains ambiguous. This CDR3 region has 14 residues. Germline V lookup: CDR1 SGHDT, CDR2 YYEEEE. V lost 0 bases, J lost 2 bases, and 9 bases lay in between. The CDR3 DNA follows: TGTGCCAGCAGCTTGGGCGGTAGACCCTACGAGCAGTACTTC. Amino acid sequence: CASSLGGRPYEQYF. Together with reference TRBV5-6 and TRBJ2-7, the CDR3 gives the full variable domain: DAGVTQSPTHLIKTRGQQVTLRCSPKSGHDTVSWYQQALGQGPQFIFQYYEEEERQRGNFPDRFSGHQFPNYSSELNVNALLLGDSALYLCASSLGGRPYEQYFGPGTRLTVT.

The V call is TRBV19, the J call TRBJ1-5, with 8 bases identical to TRBD1. This CDR3 has 17 amino acids. The germline V gene has CDR1 LNHDA and CDR2 SQIVND (reference sequence). V shed 5 bases and J 3 bases; nucleotides not matched to a gene: 12. The CDR3 DNA is TGTGCCAGTAGTCGAGGGCAGGGGGCGAGGGACAATCAGCCCCAGCATTTT. Residues: CASSRGQGARDNQPQHF.

The rearrangement links TRBV7-9 to TRBJ1-1, with D perhaps TRBD1 (6 bases). The CDR3 extends over 13 amino acids. V lost 6 bases and J 4 bases, leaving 12 bases between the germline ends. From germline, CDR1 is SEHNR and CDR2 FQNEAQ (reference sequence). The CDR3 spells CASSLQGPTEAFF. The CDR3 nucleotides read TGTGCCAGCAGTCTACAGGGCCCCACTGAAGCTTTCTTT.

The chain uses TRBV6-5 and TRBJ2-1; 7 bases are shared with TRBD2. CDR3 length: 15 residues. In germline, CDR1 is MNHEY, CDR2 SVGAGI. The V gene end was trimmed by 5 bases and the J gene end by 4 bases; junction bases not matched to a gene: 8. For the CDR3, the DNA is TGTGCCAGCAGTCCCGGCGGGAGCGGTTACAATGAGCAGTTCTTC. This translates into CASSPGGSGYNEQFF.

V and J are TRBV11-3 and TRBJ2-5; 10 bases align to TRBD2. The CDR3 length is 18 residues. V was pared by 4 bases and J by 2 bases, with 13 bases of the junction left unmatched. The germline gives CDR1 SGHNT, CDR2 YENEEA. The CDR3 spells CASSSSTSASGRQETQYF. The DNA of the CDR3 is TGTGCCAGCAGCTCGTCAACTTCGGCTAGCGGGAGACAAGAGACCCAGTACTTC.

This clone showed up just a few times. This rearrangement joins TRBV12-3 or TRBV12-4 to TRBJ1-2, with a possible D match to TRBD1 (6 bases). V gave up 5 bases and J gave up 5 bases, with 6 bases separating them. The CDR3 runs 11 residues. The chain's CDR3 is CASSQGYGYTF. CDR3 DNA: TGTGCCAGCAGTCAGGGGTATGGCTACACCTTC.

This chain joins TRBV19 and TRBJ2-3, with TRBD2 identical over 7 bases. This CDR3 spans 18 amino acids. Germline CDR1 LNHDA, CDR2 SQIVND (reference sequence). Trimming removed 3 bases from V and 2 bases from J; junction bases left unmatched: 14. DNA for the CDR3: TGTGCCAGTAGTATGGGGGGAGGGGCGTCAGATCTCACAGATACGCAGTATTTT. Translating it yields CASSMGGGASDLTDTQYF.

The chain couples TRBV30 to TRBJ2-1; 7 nucleotides align to TRBD2. Germline V gives CDR1 GTSNPN, CDR2 SVGIG (reference sequence). V lost 2 bases to trimming and J lost 3 bases; unmatched junction nucleotides: 1. The CDR3 contains 13 residues. The CDR3 DNA reads as TGTGCCTGGAGTAAGCGGGACTACAATGAGCAGTTCTTC. Amino acid sequence: CAWSKRDYNEQFF.

The chain couples TRBV19 to TRBJ2-7; D may be TRBD1 (6 bases). Germline V CDR1 and CDR2: LNHDA, SQIVND (reference sequence). The CDR3 loop spans 13 amino acids. V shed 2 bases and J shed 3 bases, with 8 bases lying between them. The CDR3 region has the DNA TGTGCCAGTAGTATACAACAGGGCTACGAGCAGTACTTC. Protein sequence: CASSIQQGYEQYF.